What follows is one T cell receptor (beta chain) and its context. Its antigen is unknown. Clones were read by immunoSEQ multiplex PCR, and TCRdb kept only the in-frame ones, dropping some. In the table there are tens of thousands of clones, 65% to 80% of which are singletons. These data originate in a study of T cell responses to AZD1222 COVID-19 vaccine. Study-wide points: Clonal diversity was possibly underestimated, and white British individuals and females predominated among donors. Epitopes outside B.1.351 and B.1.1.7 mutated regions reportedly drew nearly half of spike TCRs. Spike-specific TCR breadth and depth were elevated following two AZD1222 doses.

The CDR3 is 14 residues long. With 3 bases removed from V and 1 base from J, the gap between germline ends came to 7 bases. Germline V gives CDR1 LNHDA, CDR2 SQIVND (reference sequence). The sequence was collected from an adult in good health. The starting material was peripheral blood, obtained on day 0 of MenACWY control vaccination. The chain has TRBV19 and TRBJ2-1; TRBD1 might be the D (6 bases). This CDR3 is CASSMGASYNEQFF. The CDR3 bases are TGTGCCAGTAGTATGGGGGCGTCCTACAATGAGCAGTTCTTC.